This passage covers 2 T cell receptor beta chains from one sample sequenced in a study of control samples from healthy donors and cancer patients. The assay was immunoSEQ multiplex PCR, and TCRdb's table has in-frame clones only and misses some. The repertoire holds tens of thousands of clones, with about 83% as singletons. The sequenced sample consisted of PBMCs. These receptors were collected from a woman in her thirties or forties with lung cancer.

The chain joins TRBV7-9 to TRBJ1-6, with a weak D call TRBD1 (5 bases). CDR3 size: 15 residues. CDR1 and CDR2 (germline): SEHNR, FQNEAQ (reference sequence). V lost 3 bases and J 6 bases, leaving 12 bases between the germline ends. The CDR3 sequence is CASSLQGGSNSPLHF. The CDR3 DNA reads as TGTGCCAGCAGCTTGCAGGGAGGTAGTAATTCACCCCTCCACTTT.

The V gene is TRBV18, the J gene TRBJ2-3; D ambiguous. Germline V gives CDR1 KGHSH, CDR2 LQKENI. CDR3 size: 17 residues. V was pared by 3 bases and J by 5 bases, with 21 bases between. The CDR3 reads CASSPLFGRGLRDTQYF. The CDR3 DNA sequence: TGTGCCAGCTCACCGCTCTTCGGTAGAGGCCTAAGAGATACGCAGTATTTT.